A selection of T cell receptor beta chains follows, all from one sample in a study of control samples from healthy donors and cancer patients. Measured with immunoSEQ multiplex PCR; TCRdb has only the in-frame clones, and not every one. The sample carries about 160,000 clones, under 96% recorded once. The sequencing input was blood. Receptors originate from a woman aged 30 to 39 in good health. The CDR3 runs from the conserved cysteine through the conserved F or W. Each record gives: V gene, J gene, CDR3 protein.

V gene: TRBV11-2
J gene: TRBJ2-1
CDR3 protein: CASSLGRQFF

V gene: TRBV7-3
J gene: TRBJ2-7
CDR3 protein: CASSLEGSSEQYF

V gene: TRBV7-2
J gene: TRBJ2-4
CDR3 protein: CASSYSGNIQYF

V gene: TRBV3-1/TRBV3-2
J gene: TRBJ1-3
CDR3 protein: CASRRGNTIYF

V gene: TRBV7-2
J gene: TRBJ1-5
CDR3 protein: CASSPWGSNQPQHF

V gene: TRBV6-5
J gene: TRBJ1-5
CDR3 protein: CASSLTGDSNQPQHF

V gene: TRBV2
J gene: TRBJ1-5
CDR3 protein: CASSQGGAVGNQPQHF

V gene: TRBV5-1
J gene: TRBJ2-3
CDR3 protein: CASSLQGSDTQYF

V gene: TRBV27
J gene: TRBJ2-2
CDR3 protein: CASRPQGYTGELFF

V gene: TRBV5-1
J gene: TRBJ2-7
CDR3 protein: CASSPGQIFYEQYF

V gene: TRBV7-9
J gene: TRBJ1-6
CDR3 protein: CASSLAGQGASPLHF

V gene: TRBV5-4
J gene: TRBJ1-2
CDR3 protein: CASSMGRDRGGGYGYTF

V gene: TRBV6-5
J gene: TRBJ2-1
CDR3 protein: CASSYSTSGGREQFF

V gene: TRBV5-4
J gene: TRBJ2-1
CDR3 protein: CASSLELAGVNEQFF

V gene: TRBV6-5
J gene: TRBJ2-5
CDR3 protein: CASSGLAGGQETQYF

V gene: TRBV5-1
J gene: TRBJ1-4
CDR3 protein: CASSIDRNNEKLFF

V gene: TRBV9
J gene: TRBJ2-3
CDR3 protein: CASSVELTDTQYF

V gene: TRBV28
J gene: TRBJ1-1
CDR3 protein: CASGTGLHTEAFF

V gene: TRBV18
J gene: TRBJ2-3
CDR3 protein: CASSPAGVGTDTQYF

V gene: TRBV6-2/TRBV6-3
J gene: TRBJ1-5
CDR3 protein: CASSRTGGYNQPQHF

V gene: TRBV18
J gene: TRBJ2-1
CDR3 protein: CASSGLGLGVF

V gene: TRBV24-1
J gene: TRBJ1-5
CDR3 protein: CATSDFGQGDQPQHF

V gene: TRBV6-5
J gene: TRBJ1-2
CDR3 protein: CASSYGQGGGYGYTF

V gene: TRBV28
J gene: TRBJ2-7
CDR3 protein: CASSSPTRALSYEQYF

V gene: TRBV6-5
J gene: TRBJ2-2
CDR3 protein: CASSYSGVAGELFF

V gene: TRBV9
J gene: TRBJ2-7
CDR3 protein: CASSDRLEGGEQYF

V gene: TRBV5-6
J gene: TRBJ1-2
CDR3 protein: CASSFLGHGYTF

V gene: TRBV6-6
J gene: TRBJ1-1
CDR3 protein: CASRRGTEAFF

V gene: TRBV29-1
J gene: TRBJ1-2
CDR3 protein: CSVEDAVGYTF

V gene: TRBV30
J gene: TRBJ2-7
CDR3 protein: CAWSVSRTYEQYF

V gene: TRBV2
J gene: TRBJ1-2
CDR3 protein: CALSGFYGYTF

V gene: TRBV28
J gene: TRBJ2-7
CDR3 protein: CASSLLAGYYEQYF

V gene: TRBV2
J gene: TRBJ1-5
CDR3 protein: CASKWGQGINQPQHF

V gene: TRBV5-4
J gene: TRBJ1-4
CDR3 protein: CASSRGGAENEKLFF

V gene: TRBV24-1
J gene: TRBJ2-3
CDR3 protein: CATSSGEGPDTQYF

V gene: TRBV28
J gene: TRBJ2-7
CDR3 protein: CASSLTGAGYEQYF

V gene: TRBV19
J gene: TRBJ2-7
CDR3 protein: CASSISNRFTYEQYF

V gene: TRBV10-3
J gene: TRBJ1-5
CDR3 protein: CAISPGDSNQPQHF

V gene: TRBV28
J gene: TRBJ1-5
CDR3 protein: CASSSTGQPQHF

V gene: TRBV19
J gene: TRBJ2-3
CDR3 protein: CASTDGRGVVTDTQYF

V gene: TRBV6-5
J gene: TRBJ1-1
CDR3 protein: CASSYLGQAPEAFF

V gene: TRBV3-1/TRBV3-2
J gene: TRBJ1-1
CDR3 protein: CASSQNSRDTEAFF

V gene: TRBV5-4
J gene: TRBJ2-2
CDR3 protein: CASSRTGGRRTGELFF

V gene: TRBV10-3
J gene: TRBJ2-2
CDR3 protein: CAITRDANTGELFF

V gene: TRBV6-2/TRBV6-3
J gene: TRBJ2-1
CDR3 protein: CASSSAGLGYAEQFF

V gene: TRBV3-1/TRBV3-2
J gene: TRBJ2-7
CDR3 protein: CASSQDLEGFLDYEQYF

V gene: TRBV5-4
J gene: TRBJ2-7
CDR3 protein: CASSLATGTGRNEQYF

V gene: TRBV21-1
J gene: TRBJ2-1
CDR3 protein: CASSKTGDPSSGQNPEQFF